Listed below are T cell receptor beta chains from one sample, sequenced in a study of blood T cell repertoires in COVID-19. Method: immunoSEQ multiplex PCR; TCRdb's copy keeps in-frame clones and lacks some. The repertoire holds about 120,000 clones, with 60% to 80% as singletons. The sample consisted of peripheral blood. The receptors here all came from a human donor in a cohort sampled during active COVID-19. Both conserved end residues are part of each CDR3.

cdr3_aa,v_call,j_call
CASSPDREDTEAFF,TRBV27,TRBJ1-1
CASSRTPLSDQPQHF,TRBV5-5,TRBJ1-5
CAWSRGGRGQPQHF,TRBV30,TRBJ1-5
CASSGGTSGGRYEQYF,TRBV5-4,TRBJ2-7
CASSSDRGFYEQYF,TRBV7-2,TRBJ2-7
CASSQSLAVYEQYF,TRBV14,TRBJ2-7
CASSDSQETQYF,TRBV18,TRBJ2-5
CASGGDRGREQYF,TRBV2,TRBJ2-7
CASSPPSSSYEQYF,TRBV5-4,TRBJ2-7
CASSHGTGVNQPQHF,TRBV28,TRBJ1-5
CASSPLLVAGRNEQFF,TRBV5-4,TRBJ2-1
CASSLSSGGAIEQYF,TRBV28,TRBJ2-7
CASILRGVHEQYF,TRBV2,TRBJ2-7
CASSLQGSPYEQYF,TRBV27,TRBJ2-7
CASSLAAGGGGDTQYF,TRBV7-6,TRBJ2-3
CASSFGDNLNEKLFF,TRBV5-5,TRBJ1-4
CASSIEGTTNEKLFF,TRBV19,TRBJ1-4
CASSWTSGRGELFF,TRBV28,TRBJ2-2
CASSLAGTGINSPLHF,TRBV11-1,TRBJ1-6
CASSLVGGPSSGNTIYF,TRBV5-6,TRBJ1-3
CASSGRQGPHSYEQYF,TRBV2,TRBJ2-7
CASSLNPDNEQFF,TRBV5-1,TRBJ2-1
CASSLKRNTEAFF,TRBV13,TRBJ1-1
CASSLAGEGNTYGYTF,TRBV5-6,TRBJ1-2
CAWIGDNDSPLHF,TRBV30,TRBJ1-6
CSASWQGDEQYF,TRBV20-1,TRBJ2-7
CASALQLAGAHEQYF,TRBV6-5,TRBJ2-7
CASSLTGQGAANEKLFF,TRBV7-9,TRBJ1-4
CASSPDFGGYGYTF,TRBV7-9,TRBJ1-2
CASSRETGGAGELFF,TRBV6-4,TRBJ2-2
CSVEGGRGTDAYEQYF,TRBV29-1,TRBJ2-7
CASSIGQGYNSPLHF,TRBV5-4,TRBJ1-6
CASSLDPAGGDEKLFF,TRBV7-9,TRBJ1-4
CASSLITEDTQYF,TRBV7-9,TRBJ2-3
CAWSEQGDSPLHF,TRBV30,TRBJ1-6
CASKEGTYEQYF,TRBV6-5,TRBJ2-7
CASSLVGGRGSYEQYF,TRBV27,TRBJ2-7
CASSSGTDQETQYF,TRBV5-5,TRBJ2-5
CASYRGTEAFF,TRBV2,TRBJ1-1
CATRQGSNQPQHF,TRBV19,TRBJ1-5
CASSHRGSGSPLHF,TRBV28,TRBJ1-6
CASLKNTEAFF,TRBV18,TRBJ1-1
CASSLNRASEQYF,TRBV27,TRBJ2-7
CASSSGLSHSFSYEQYF,TRBV28,TRBJ2-7
CASSYVPRGTSNEQFF,TRBV6-5,TRBJ2-1
CATSKSDREYGYTF,TRBV15,TRBJ1-2
CASSPRLAGVTGAQYF,TRBV5-1,TRBJ2-5
CARGSGSRDPHQPQHF,TRBV6-4,TRBJ1-5
CASVGQQNTEAFF,TRBV6-6,TRBJ1-1
CASGGQGGSPLHF,TRBV7-8,TRBJ1-6
CASSHYSSGANVLTF,TRBV3-1/TRBV3-2,TRBJ2-6
CASSLDGTGVGNTIYF,TRBV5-6,TRBJ1-3
CASSEARGTAGANVLTF,TRBV2,TRBJ2-6
CASSEETLNTEAFF,TRBV2,TRBJ1-1